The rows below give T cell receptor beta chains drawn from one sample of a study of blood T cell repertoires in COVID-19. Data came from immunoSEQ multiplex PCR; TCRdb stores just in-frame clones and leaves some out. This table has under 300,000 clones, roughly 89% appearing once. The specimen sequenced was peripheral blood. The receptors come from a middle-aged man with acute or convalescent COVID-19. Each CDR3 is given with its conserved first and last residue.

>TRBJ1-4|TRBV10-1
CASSEGTATNEKLFF
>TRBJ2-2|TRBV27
CASSWSGGENTGELFF
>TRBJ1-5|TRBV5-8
CASSLVEGGNQPQHF
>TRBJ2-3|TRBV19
CASSNRGQASTDTQYF
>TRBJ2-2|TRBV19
CASIKQSGLLGVTGELFF
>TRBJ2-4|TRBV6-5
CASSSLDSYIQYF
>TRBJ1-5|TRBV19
CATKRGGGDIQPQHF
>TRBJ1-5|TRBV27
CASSQGRDQPQHF
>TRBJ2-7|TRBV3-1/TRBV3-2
CASSQAFGTGQGEQYF
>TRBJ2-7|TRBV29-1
CSAGTGPFWYF
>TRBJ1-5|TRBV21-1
CASSRTGRQPQHF
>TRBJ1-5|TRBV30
CAWSTHTGGGQPQHF
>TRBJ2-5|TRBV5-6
CASSTGTPGETQYF
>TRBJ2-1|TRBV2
CASSQQGPYNEQFF
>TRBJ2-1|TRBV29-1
CSVVRIYNEQFF
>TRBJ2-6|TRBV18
CASSAITGAGANVLTF
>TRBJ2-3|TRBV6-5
CASNPGALGDTQYF
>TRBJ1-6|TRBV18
CASSPLGTGTYNSPLHF
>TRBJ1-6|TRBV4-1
CASSQEQDRAFSPLHF
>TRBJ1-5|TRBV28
CASSQTGYNQPQHF
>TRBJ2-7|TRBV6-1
CASSEARYRYSYEQYF
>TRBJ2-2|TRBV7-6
CASSSGQGGTGELFF
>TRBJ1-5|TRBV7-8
CASSWVGSGYQPQHF
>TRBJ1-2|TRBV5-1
CASSILAGENGYTF
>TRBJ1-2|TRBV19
CASSDPRGLSYGYTF
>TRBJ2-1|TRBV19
CASSRLAAGEQFF
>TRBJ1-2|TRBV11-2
CASSPSGQGFNYGYTF
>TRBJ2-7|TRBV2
CASSEFWDRDDYEQYF
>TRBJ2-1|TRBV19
CASTPRDSSYNEQFF
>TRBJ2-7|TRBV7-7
CASSLAGLGEQYF
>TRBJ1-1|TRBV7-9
CASSDDRWEAFF
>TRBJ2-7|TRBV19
CASSIGRSTDRDPYEQYF
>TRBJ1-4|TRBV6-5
CASSYGGSPNEKLFF
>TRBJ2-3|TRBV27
CASSLRRASTDTQYF
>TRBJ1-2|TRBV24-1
CATSDFGQGNYGYTF
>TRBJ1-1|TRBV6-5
CASSRRLGTGEAFF
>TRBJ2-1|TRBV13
CASSYGGLRANEQFF
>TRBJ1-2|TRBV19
CASTLGLGGYTF
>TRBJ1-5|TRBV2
CASQGHLGSELPQHF
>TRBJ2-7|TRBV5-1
CASSIGQGRVYEQYF
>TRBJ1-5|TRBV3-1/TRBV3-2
CASSEDRGTYNQPQHF
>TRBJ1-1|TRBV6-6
CASSYSGRGTEAFF
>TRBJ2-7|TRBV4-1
CASSQALQAPWEQYF
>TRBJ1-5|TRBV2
CASSEQGGGQPQHF
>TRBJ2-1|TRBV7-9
CASSPLGRLAGGPNEQFF
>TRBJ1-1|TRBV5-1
CASSLGAGFSTEAFF
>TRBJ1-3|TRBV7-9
CASSPLRHRSSGNTIYF
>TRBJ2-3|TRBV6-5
CASSPQGVGTDTQYF
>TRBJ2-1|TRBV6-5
CASSVAGVLYNEQFF
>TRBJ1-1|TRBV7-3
CASSSQGSVNTEAFF
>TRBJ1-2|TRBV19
CASSIANYGYTF
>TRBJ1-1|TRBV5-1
CASSLADSTGVEAFF
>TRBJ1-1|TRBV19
CASSILSGWDTEAFF
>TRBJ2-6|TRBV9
CASSVGFRHSGANVLTF
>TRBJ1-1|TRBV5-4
CASSLPGSDTEAFF